This TCR beta chain was identified during a study of blood T cells in healthy people across ages. Through a sample-barcoded 5' primer and a J-beta primer mix, a second PCR was run for roughly 7 to 11 cycles. The template-switch adaptor was a 5' adaptor with 12 random nucleotides. It tagged each cDNA molecule. All samples yielded 3 million or more CDR3-containing paired-end reads. MiXCR, applied by TCRdb to the 5' RACE reads, yields one record per CDR3 protein. The repertoire includes roughly 1,700,000 distinct CDR3 sequences, approximately 28% of them detected once, and 7% to 9% sits in the top ten. The clonotype was recovered from a woman aged 25 to 39 in good health. Sequencing input: blood.

CDR3 loop: CAISEEGQGAYYGYTF. The DNA of the CDR3 is TGTGCCATCAGTGAGGAGGGACAGGGGGCGTACTATGGCTACACCTTC. V is TRBV10-3 and J is TRBJ1-2; 12 nucleotides agree with TRBD1. Per the germline V gene, CDR1 is ENHRY and CDR2 is SYGVKD. Trimming removed 2 bases from V and 3 bases from J; junction bases left unmatched: 4. This CDR3 has 16 residues.